This T cell receptor beta chain was recorded in a study of neurological immune-mediated disorders. Overall study: Of the multiple sclerosis patients, approximately 35 in total, roughly 30 were relapsing-remitting and 3 were secondary progressive.

The length of the CDR3 is 14 residues. Trimming shortened V by 2 bases and J by 2 bases, and 10 bases separated the two germline ends. CDR1 and CDR2 from the germline V gene are SGHRS and YFSETQ. At least ten counts were recorded for this clonotype. Its antigen is unknown. In TCRdb, the 5' RACE reads were re-called with MiXCR into one record per CDR3 protein. Counted here are over 60,000 distinct CDR3 sequences, 5.2% occurring once; the ten biggest clones make up less than 3.5%. General study findings and limits: According to phylogenetic grouping, one related-CDR3 cluster, a possible signature, contained the repertoires of 18 of 34 multiple sclerosis patients.

The sequence came from a woman aged 25 to 39 with multiple sclerosis. The chain uses TRBV5-1 and TRBJ2-5; a possible D gene is TRBD2 (6 bases). The sequenced sample consisted of PBMCs. The DNA of the CDR3 is TGCGCCAGCAGCTTTTCCGGGACTCAAGAGACCCAGTACTTC. This codes for CASSFSGTQETQYF.